The entry below describes one TCR beta chain. This sample is drawn from a study of blood T cell repertoires in COVID-19. As for the study in general: The cDNA or gDNA used as material had been derived from T cells, B-cell-depleted T cells, or PBMCs.

In the study's own analysis: Amplification with reference gene primers provided the estimates of nucleated cell counts. Here immunoSEQ multiplex PCR was the method, and the copy in TCRdb shows in-frame clones only, minus some. The D gene and trimming were derived from the DNA, and the V and J assignments and clone size from that table. The sample yields 100,000 to 110,000 clones, roughly 85% seen once. Germline-derived CDR1 and CDR2 are GTSNPN and SVGIG (reference sequence). This CDR3 has 13 residues. With 8 bases clipped from V and 2 bases from J, the junction kept 4 bases outside the gene matches. The V gene is TRBV30, the J gene TRBJ2-1; TRBD2 agrees at 9 bases. The specimen was peripheral blood. This sequence was found in a woman in her seventies with acute or convalescent COVID-19. CDR3 coding DNA: TGTGCCGGGATAGCGGGGGCCTACAATGAGCAGTTCTTC. This codes for CAGIAGAYNEQFF.